One T cell receptor beta chain is described in this entry. Antigen specificity is unknown. For the second PCR, which ran for about 6 to 12 cycles, a sample-barcoded 5' primer and a J-beta primer mix were used. Each CDR3 protein gets one entry after TCRdb re-called the 5' RACE reads with MiXCR. This sample has about 320,000 distinct CDR3 sequences, with roughly 29% found just once. The study isolated at least 7 million PBMCs from each sample. Total RNA, at least 5.5 micrograms per sample, came from PBMCs. This sample is drawn from a study of blood T cells in healthy people across ages. Whole-study findings and limits: It was found that TCR beta diversity correlated strongly with the percentage of naive T cells.

This CDR3 is built from 15 residues. Trimming at V came to 5 bases and at J to 9 bases, leaving 13 bases not matched to a gene. Germline-derived CDR1 and CDR2 are SGHNT and YYREEE (reference sequence). The clonotype was recovered from an older woman in good health. V usage is TRBV5-4 and J usage is TRBJ2-1, with 8 bases aligning to TRBD1. Sequencing input: blood. The CDR3 region is CASSSTGALSSEQFF. CDR3 nucleotide sequence: TGTGCCAGCAGTTCGACAGGGGCCCTCTCCAGTGAGCAGTTCTTC.